This T cell receptor beta chain was observed in a study of blood T cell repertoires in COVID-19. For the study at large: Collection of acute and convalescent COVID-19 samples took place in the United States, Italy and Spain. Sources were T cells, B-cell-depleted T cells, or PBMCs; the material itself was cDNA or gDNA.

CDR3 size: 14 residues. Trimming pared 5 bases from V and 8 bases from J, leaving 15 bases between. The germline V gene has CDR1 LNHDA and CDR2 SQIVND (reference sequence). In the authors' methods: Quantification of nucleated cells was approximated via reference gene primer amplification. Profiling relied on immunoSEQ multiplex PCR, and the TCRdb table lists in-frame clones only, not all of them. V and J calls and clone size are given by that table; D and trimming were obtained from the DNA. The sample lists under 130,000 clones; 70% to 90% were seen once. V gene TRBV19 combines with J gene TRBJ1-4; no firm D call. The sequencing input was peripheral blood. The TCR originated in a man in his fifties in a cohort sampled during active COVID-19. The CDR3 DNA follows: TGTGCCAGTAGTCCTCGACAAGGAAGAGAAAAACTGTTTTTT. Its translation: CASSPRQGREKLFF. The variable domain in full, completed from reference TRBV19 and TRBJ1-4, reads DGGITQSPKYLFRKEGQNVTLSCEQNLNHDAMYWYRQDPGQGLRLIYYSQIVNDFQKGDIAEGYSVSREKKESFPLTVTSAQKNPTAFYLCASSPRQGREKLFFGSGTQLSVL.